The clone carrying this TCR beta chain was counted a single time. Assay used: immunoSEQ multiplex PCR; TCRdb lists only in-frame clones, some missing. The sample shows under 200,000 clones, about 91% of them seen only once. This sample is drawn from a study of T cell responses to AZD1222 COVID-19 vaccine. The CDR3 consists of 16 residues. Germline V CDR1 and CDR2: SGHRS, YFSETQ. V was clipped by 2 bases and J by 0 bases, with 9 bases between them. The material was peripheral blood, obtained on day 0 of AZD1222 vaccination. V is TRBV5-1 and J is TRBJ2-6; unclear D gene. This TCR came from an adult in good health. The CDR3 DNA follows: TGCGCCAGCAGCTTCCGCCTCGACTCTGGGGCCAACGTCCTGACTTTC. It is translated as CASSFRLDSGANVLTF.